These T cell receptor beta chains were read from a single sample in a study of blood T cell repertoires in COVID-19. Profiling relied on immunoSEQ multiplex PCR, and the TCRdb table lists in-frame clones only, not all of them. Among around 95,000 clones listed, around nine tenths were seen once. The sample was peripheral blood. The receptors originated from a human donor in a cohort sampled during active COVID-19. CDR3s include the opening cysteine and the closing phenylalanine or tryptophan. D genes are given only for firm matches. Where a row states a size, it is once, few, many or the class of an expanded clone; other rows omit it.

len: 15; d_gene: .; j_gene: TRBJ1-5; v_gene: TRBV5-1; abundance: .; CDR3nt: TGCGCCAGCAGCTTGGGGACGGGGAGCAATCAGCCCCAGCATTTT; CDR3aa: CASSLGTGSNQPQHF
len: 16; d_gene: .; j_gene: TRBJ1-2; v_gene: TRBV7-9; abundance: .; CDR3nt: TGTGCCAGCAGCCCGAATCCGGGACTCATCTCTGGGGGCTACACCTTC; CDR3aa: CASSPNPGLISGGYTF
len: 18; d_gene: TRBD2; j_gene: TRBJ2-3; v_gene: TRBV4-2; abundance: .; CDR3nt: TGTGCCAGCAGCCCTGGACTAGCGGGAGGCCTCTTCACAGATACGCAGTATTTT; CDR3aa: CASSPGLAGGLFTDTQYF
len: 13; d_gene: .; j_gene: TRBJ1-2; v_gene: TRBV12-3/TRBV12-4; abundance: .; CDR3nt: TGTGCCAGCAGTCCCCTGGGCACGTATGGCTACACCTTC; CDR3aa: CASSPLGTYGYTF
len: 14; d_gene: TRBD1; j_gene: TRBJ1-4; v_gene: TRBV27; abundance: .; CDR3nt: TGTGCCAGCAGTTTTACAGGGGGCCGGGAAAAACTGTTTTTT; CDR3aa: CASSFTGGREKLFF
len: 13; d_gene: .; j_gene: TRBJ1-1; v_gene: TRBV19; abundance: .; CDR3nt: TGTGCCAGTAGTCTCGGGAGGGACACTGAAGCTTTCTTT; CDR3aa: CASSLGRDTEAFF
len: 11; d_gene: .; j_gene: TRBJ2-5; v_gene: TRBV24-1; abundance: .; CDR3nt: TGTGCCACCGGGCAGGGAGAGACCCAGTACTTC; CDR3aa: CATGQGETQYF
len: 19; d_gene: TRBD1; j_gene: TRBJ1-4; v_gene: TRBV19; abundance: .; CDR3nt: TGTGCCAGTTTTCACCCCGGGACAGGGATCCCGTTGGATGATGAAAAACTGTTTTTT; CDR3aa: CASFHPGTGIPLDDEKLFF
len: 16; d_gene: .; j_gene: TRBJ2-1; v_gene: TRBV7-9; abundance: .; CDR3nt: TGTGCCAGCAGCGCCTCGCAGGGGTTTCCCTACAATGAGCAGTTCTTC; CDR3aa: CASSASQGFPYNEQFF
len: 16; d_gene: TRBD1; j_gene: TRBJ2-7; v_gene: TRBV14; abundance: .; CDR3nt: TGTGCCAGCAGTCCTATGAGGGACAGGGGGTTCTCGGAGCAGTACTTC; CDR3aa: CASSPMRDRGFSEQYF
len: 14; d_gene: .; j_gene: TRBJ2-7; v_gene: TRBV28; abundance: many; CDR3nt: TGTGCCAGCACCCTTGAGGGGGACTCCTACGAGCAGTACTTC; CDR3aa: CASTLEGDSYEQYF
len: 14; d_gene: .; j_gene: TRBJ1-1; v_gene: TRBV6-5; abundance: .; CDR3nt: TGTGCCAGCAGGAATCCGGGGATGAACACTGAAGCTTTCTTT; CDR3aa: CASRNPGMNTEAFF
len: 15; d_gene: .; j_gene: TRBJ1-1; v_gene: TRBV18; abundance: many; CDR3nt: TGTGCCAGCTCACCAGGGGGGGCAAGGAACACTGAAGCTTTCTTT; CDR3aa: CASSPGGARNTEAFF
len: 15; d_gene: TRBD1; j_gene: TRBJ2-1; v_gene: TRBV19; abundance: .; CDR3nt: TGTGCCAGTAGTACACGGGACAGGGTCAACAATGAGCAGTTCTTC; CDR3aa: CASSTRDRVNNEQFF
len: 14; d_gene: TRBD1; j_gene: TRBJ2-7; v_gene: TRBV6-5; abundance: .; CDR3nt: TGTGCCAGCAGTCGGGGACAGGGGAGCTACGAGCAGTACTTC; CDR3aa: CASSRGQGSYEQYF
len: 17; d_gene: .; j_gene: TRBJ2-1; v_gene: TRBV12-2; abundance: .; CDR3nt: TGTGCAAGTCGCTTAGCCTTAGTTAGCTGCTCCTACAATGAGCAGTTCTTC; CDR3aa: CASRLALVSCSYNEQFF
len: 13; d_gene: TRBD1; j_gene: TRBJ1-2; v_gene: TRBV19; abundance: .; CDR3nt: TGTGCCAGTAGACAGGGGGGAAACTATGGCTACACCTTC; CDR3aa: CASRQGGNYGYTF
len: 15; d_gene: .; j_gene: TRBJ1-4; v_gene: TRBV2; abundance: .; CDR3nt: TGTGCCAGCAGTAAGGACGGGACTCGGGCTGAAAAACTGTTTTTT; CDR3aa: CASSKDGTRAEKLFF